The 19 T cell receptor beta chains presented below share a single source sample, sequenced in a study of OX40 agonist ivuxolimab in advanced cancers. Sequencing used immunoSEQ multiplex PCR; TCRdb keeps in-frame clones, though not all of them. The top ten hold roughly 14% of the sample, which has tens of thousands of clones, just under 95% seen once. The sample here was CD4+ or CD8+ T cells sorted from blood, taken in a trial of the OX40 agonist ivuxolimab. These receptors were taken from an adult with an advanced solid tumor such as melanoma, head and neck, liver or kidney cancer.

The gene calls are TRBV28 and TRBJ2-7; unclear D gene. The CDR3 runs 12 residues. Trimming cost V 4 bases and J 3 bases, with 7 bases left between them. The V gene's germline CDR1 is MDHEN and CDR2 SYDVKM. CDR3 sequence (DNA): TGTGCCAGCAGTTCCAGCTTCTACGAGCAGTACTTC. Residues: CASSSSFYEQYF. Supplemented by reference TRBV28 and TRBJ2-7, the full variable domain reads DVKVTQSSRYLVKRTGEKVFLECVQDMDHENMFWYRQDPGLGLRLIYFSYDVKMKEKGDIPEGYSVSREKKERFSLILESASTNQTSMYLCASSSSFYEQYFGPGTRLTVT.

This chain uses TRBV19 with TRBJ2-5; 9 nucleotides line up with TRBD2. From germline, CDR1 is LNHDA and CDR2 SQIVND (reference sequence). V lost 1 base and J lost 0; bases outside the gene matches: 6. The CDR3 consists of 17 residues. The CDR3 DNA is TGTGCCAGTAGTATAGGGCTAGCGGGGCAGTACCAAGAGACCCAGTACTTC. The encoded protein is CASSIGLAGQYQETQYF.

This chain uses TRBV19 with TRBJ2-5; D remains ambiguous. The CDR3 sequence is 13 residues long. Between the trimmed V and J ends, which lost 1 base and 3 bases, there was a span of 6 bases. Looked up from germline, CDR1 is LNHDA and CDR2 is SQIVND (reference sequence). The CDR3 reads CASSIVRKETQYF. The CDR3 DNA follows: TGTGCCAGTAGTATAGTCAGAAAAGAGACCCAGTACTTC.

The V call is TRBV4-3, the J call TRBJ2-7, with TRBD1 identical over 12 bases. This CDR3 spans 16 amino acids. The V and J ends lost 8 bases and 6 bases, in that order; junction bases with no gene match: 14. Per the germline V gene, CDR1 is LGHNA and CDR2 is YSLEER. DNA for the CDR3: TGCGCCAGCGCAAAAAACCCCGGGACAGGGGGCGGCGAGCAGTACTTC. It yields the protein CASAKNPGTGGGEQYF.

The J gene is TRBJ2-5, the V gene TRBV5-4, with TRBD2 matching over 7 bases. V gave up 0 bases and J gave up 2 bases; unmatched junction bases: 4. CDR3 length: 15 residues. Germline CDR1 SGHNT, CDR2 YYREEE (reference sequence). The CDR3, as DNA: TGTGCCAGCAGCTTGGGCTGGGAGGGACAAGAGACCCAGTACTTC. It yields the protein CASSLGWEGQETQYF.

This rearrangement joins TRBV6-5 to TRBJ1-2, with D possibly TRBD1 on 5 matching bases. The CDR3 has 14 residues. In germline, CDR1 is MNHEY, CDR2 SVGAGI. V was clipped by 2 bases and J by 2 bases, with 9 bases between them. The CDR3 region has the DNA TGTGCCAGCAGTTACGGGTCAGGGAACTATGGCTACACCTTC. Translation: CASSYGSGNYGYTF.

The V gene is TRBV28, the J gene TRBJ2-6, with unresolved D. The CDR3 runs to 18 residues. Germline loops: CDR1 MDHEN, CDR2 SYDVKM. V shed 4 bases and J shed 5 bases, with 21 bases lying between them. The CDR3 bases are TGTGCCAGCAGTTCTAAGCACTTGACACAAAGTCGGGCCAACGTCCTGACTTTC. This gives the protein CASSSKHLTQSRANVLTF. Complete variable domain (other parts from reference TRBV28 and TRBJ2-6): DVKVTQSSRYLVKRTGEKVFLECVQDMDHENMFWYRQDPGLGLRLIYFSYDVKMKEKGDIPEGYSVSREKKERFSLILESASTNQTSMYLCASSSKHLTQSRANVLTFGAGSRLTVL.

The chain combines TRBV4-1 with TRBJ1-6; D is possibly TRBD1 (6 bases). Germline lookup yields CDR1 MGHRA and CDR2 YSYEKL. With 5 bases removed from V and 7 bases from J, the gap between germline ends came to 15 bases. This CDR3 comprises 15 residues. The CDR3 spells CASSALGDTNSPLHF. The CDR3 nucleotides are TGCGCCAGCAGCGCCCTCGGGGACACAAATTCACCCCTCCACTTT.

The genes are TRBV19 and TRBJ1-1; no clear D. The length of the CDR3 is 13 residues. The V end was cut by 3 bases, the J end by 1 base, with 6 bases between. The germline CDR1 and CDR2 sequences are LNHDA and SQIVND (reference sequence). The CDR3 DNA sequence: TGTGCCAGTAGTATGGGGAAGAACACTGAAGCTTTCTTT. Encoded protein: CASSMGKNTEAFF.

The chain carries TRBV5-6 and TRBJ1-2; 8 bases line up with TRBD1. The length of the CDR3 is 14 residues. After removal of 2 bases from V and 7 bases from J, the junction contained 7 bases not matched to a gene. Germline values: CDR1 SGHDT, CDR2 YYEEEE. CDR3 nucleotides: TGTGCCAGCAGCTTCTGGGACGACAGGGGTGGCTACACCTTC. Protein sequence: CASSFWDDRGGYTF.

This clone was observed once. The chain has TRBV6-5 and TRBJ1-1; D perhaps matches TRBD1 (5 bases). Trimming left V 0 bases short and J 11 bases short, with 22 bases between. Germline V gives CDR1 MNHEY, CDR2 SVGAGI. The CDR3 spans 16 residues. DNA for the CDR3: TGTGCCAGCAGTTACTCTGCAGGGTGGGCGGGTGGAGGGGCTTTCTTT. It translates to CASSYSAGWAGGGAFF.

A single count supports this clone. The gene calls are TRBV7-8 and TRBJ1-1; perhaps TRBD1 as D (5 bases). Germline CDR1 reads SGHVS; CDR2 reads FQNEAQ. The germline V and J ends were trimmed by 0 bases and 5 bases, with 10 bases remaining between them. The CDR3 has 14 amino acids. Here the CDR3 reads CASSLAGARTEAFF. The CDR3, as DNA: TGTGCCAGCAGCTTAGCAGGGGCGCGGACTGAAGCTTTCTTT.

This rearrangement joins TRBV28 to TRBJ1-5; D is unclear. This CDR3 is built from 15 residues. V was pared by 8 bases and J by 2 bases, with 16 bases between. Germline V gene sequence: CDR1 MDHEN, CDR2 SYDVKM. Here the CDR3 reads CASLVLGRGNQPQHF. Written as DNA, the CDR3 is TGTGCCAGCCTCGTTTTGGGAAGGGGCAATCAGCCCCAGCATTTT.

This sequence joins TRBV5-1 and TRBJ1-1; 7 nucleotides agree with TRBD1. V lost 4 bases and J lost 2; bases outside the gene matches: 11. CDR1 is SGHRS and CDR2 is YFSETQ in the germline V gene. The CDR3 consists of 16 residues. In DNA form, the CDR3 reads TGCGCCAGCAGCGCACCATCCGGGACAGATAACACTGAAGCTTTCTTT. It translates to CASSAPSGTDNTEAFF.

The V gene is TRBV13, the J gene TRBJ1-4, with 8 bases that match TRBD1. Germline V lookup: CDR1 PRHDT, CDR2 FYEKMQ (reference sequence). J gave up 7 bases and V 1 base, and 11 bases lay outside the gene matches. This CDR3 spans 17 amino acids. CDR3 amino acids: CASSLAPQGARGEKLFF. The CDR3 DNA is TGTGCCAGCAGCTTAGCCCCTCAGGGGGCGAGGGGTGAAAAACTGTTTTTT.

The chain has TRBV6-5 and TRBJ2-7; TRBD1 matches at 7 bases. The CDR3 runs 13 residues. With 5 bases clipped from V and 2 bases from J, the junction kept 3 bases outside the gene matches. From germline, CDR1 is MNHEY and CDR2 SVGAGI. CDR3 residues: CASSRDSAYEQYF. CDR3 DNA: TGTGCCAGCAGTCGGGACAGTGCCTACGAGCAGTACTTC.

The V gene is TRBV4-3, the J gene TRBJ2-7; TRBD2 might be the D (5 bases). The V gene's germline CDR1 is LGHNA and CDR2 YSLEER. This CDR3 is 14 amino acids long. V was pared by 1 base and J by 3 bases, with 10 bases between. CDR3 DNA: TGCGCCAGCAGCCAAGCTGGAGGATTCTACGAGCAGTACTTC. This gives the protein CASSQAGGFYEQYF.

The CDR3 DNA reads TGTGCCAGCAGCTTAGAGGAGCGGAACACTGAAGCTTTCTTT. This encodes CASSLEERNTEAFF. V and J are TRBV7-9 and TRBJ1-1; the D is unclear. Germline CDR1 is SEHNR and CDR2 is FQNEAQ (reference sequence). This CDR3 region has 14 residues. The V end was cut by 1 base, the J end by 1 base, with 7 bases between.

This chain connects TRBV5-6 to TRBJ1-3; D unclear. Between the trimmed V and J ends, which lost 1 base and 8 bases, there was a span of 7 bases. This CDR3 region has 12 residues. Germline V gene lookup returns CDR1 SGHDT and CDR2 YYEEEE. The chain's CDR3 is CASSLPADTIYF. The CDR3 DNA sequence: TGTGCCAGCAGCTTGCCCGCAGACACCATATATTTT.